This T cell receptor (beta chain) was retrieved from a study of blood T cell repertoires in COVID-19. Study in general: The United States, Italy and Spain provided the acute and convalescent COVID-19 samples.

From germline, CDR1 is SGDLS and CDR2 YYNGEE. The CDR3 totals 14 residues. V was shortened by 0 bases and J by 3 bases, with 10 bases between the two germline ends. Clones were read by immunoSEQ multiplex PCR, and TCRdb kept only the in-frame ones, dropping some. This sample has around 200,000 clones, with more than 70% found just once. Sequenced: PBMCs or T cells enriched from blood (not recorded which). V gene TRBV9 combines with J gene TRBJ2-7; a possible D gene is TRBD2 (5 bases). The TCR comes from a man between 40 and 49 years old with acute COVID-19. CDR3 region: CASSVGTGIYEQYF. The DNA for the CDR3 is TGTGCCAGCAGCGTAGGGACCGGGATCTACGAGCAGTACTTC.